The subject of this entry is one T cell receptor beta chain. This specimen comes from a study of OX40 agonist ivuxolimab in advanced cancers. Study at large: Patients undergoing dose escalation presented with hepatocellular carcinoma, melanoma, renal cell or head and neck cancer.

The assay was immunoSEQ multiplex PCR, and TCRdb's table has in-frame clones only and misses some. Altogether fewer than 25,000 clones are present, 65% to 70% being singletons, with the ten largest covering more than 9.5%. The germline V and J ends were trimmed by 4 bases and 0 bases, with 10 bases remaining between them. There are 15 residues in the CDR3. Germline V gene data show CDR1 as MDHEN and CDR2 as SYDVKM. The gene calls are TRBV28 and TRBJ1-5; the D is unclear. Sequenced here: CD4+ or CD8+ T cells sorted from blood, sampled in a trial of the OX40 agonist ivuxolimab. This sequence originates from an adult with an advanced solid tumor such as melanoma, head and neck, liver or kidney cancer. The CDR3 coding sequence is TGTGCCAGCAGTTATTTAGCATTTAGCAATCAGCCCCAGCATTTT. It is translated as CASSYLAFSNQPQHF.